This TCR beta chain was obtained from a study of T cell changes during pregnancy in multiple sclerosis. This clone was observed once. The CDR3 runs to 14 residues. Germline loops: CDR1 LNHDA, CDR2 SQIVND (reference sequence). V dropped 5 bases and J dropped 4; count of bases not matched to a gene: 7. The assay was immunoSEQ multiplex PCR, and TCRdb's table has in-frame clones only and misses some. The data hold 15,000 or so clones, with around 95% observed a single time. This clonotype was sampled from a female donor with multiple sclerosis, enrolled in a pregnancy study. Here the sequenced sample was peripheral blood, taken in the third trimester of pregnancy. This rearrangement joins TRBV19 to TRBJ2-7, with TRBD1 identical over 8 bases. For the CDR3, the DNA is TGTGCCAGTAGTTCCGGACGACAGGGGTACGAGCAGTACTTC. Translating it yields CASSSGRQGYEQYF.